This T cell receptor beta chain originates from a study of graft-versus-host responses after intestinal transplantation. Study-wide background: Each recipient received a multivisceral, liver-intestinal, or isolated intestinal graft. Induction with anti-thymocyte globulin, then tacrolimus and steroids for roughly 3 years, was given to all recipients.

Findings of the study overall: Some patients had graft-donor T cell macrochimerism. In their allografts, the ratios of graft-versus-host to host-versus-graft T cell clones were high. The highest levels of circulating GvH clones went along with early declines in HvG clones after transplant.

CDR3 size: 12 residues. Looked up from germline, CDR1 is LGHNT and CDR2 is FRNRAP. Trimming removed 5 bases from V and 5 bases from J, with 7 bases in between. Here immunoSEQ multiplex PCR was the method, and the copy in TCRdb shows in-frame clones only, minus some. The sample contains tens of thousands of clones, under 95% of which appear only once. A word on this clone: Its antigen remains unidentified.

The chain recombines TRBV12-5 with TRBJ2-1; D is unresolved. The sequence was obtained from a human patient who received an intestinal transplant, so some T cells may come from the graft donor. The starting material was PBMCs, obtained about 120 days after intestinal transplantation. CDR3 sequence reads: CASGQGHNEQFF. The DNA of the CDR3 is TGTGCTAGTGGTCAAGGCCACAATGAGCAGTTCTTC.